This T cell receptor (beta chain) was documented in a study of blood T cell repertoires in COVID-19. Study context: Specimens from acute and convalescent COVID-19 originated in the United States, Italy and Spain. T cells, B-cell-depleted T cells, or PBMCs supplied cDNA or gDNA.

In the authors' workflow: Nucleated cell counts were estimated from reference gene primer amplification. TCRdb keeps only in-frame clones here, not all; method: immunoSEQ multiplex PCR. That table furnishes V, J and clone size, whereas the DNA furnished D and trimming. The data hold around 40,000 clones, with about 94% observed a single time. Germline values: CDR1 LNHDA, CDR2 SQIVND (reference sequence). V lost 4 bases, J lost 2 bases, and 8 bases lay in between. The CDR3 runs 13 residues. The chain joins TRBV19 to TRBJ1-1, with D hard to call. The sequence came from a human donor with active COVID-19. The donor label of this sample is uncertain. Sequenced input: peripheral blood. The CDR3 protein is CASSTTRNTEAFF. In DNA form, the CDR3 reads TGTGCCAGTAGTACCACTAGAAACACTGAAGCTTTCTTT. Full variable domain (rest looked up from reference TRBV19 and TRBJ1-1): DGGITQSPKYLFRKEGQNVTLSCEQNLNHDAMYWYRQDPGQGLRLIYYSQIVNDFQKGDIAEGYSVSREKKESFPLTVTSAQKNPTAFYLCASSTTRNTEAFFGQGTRLTVV.